This T cell receptor beta chain was captured in a study of regulatory T cells in long-lasting Graves disease. Time point in this sample: newly diagnosed GD, antithyroid drugs for less than 3 months. RNA isolated from PBMCs was used to make the TCR library. The CDR3 covers 13 residues. V lost 2 bases, J lost 4 bases, and 8 bases lay in between. CDR1 is GTSNPN, CDR2 SVGIG, per germline (reference sequence). Both iRepertoire HTBI primers and Arm-PCR of CDR3 regions were used to build the TCR beta libraries. TCRdb used MiXCR to reprocess the multiplex PCR reads, holding one entry per CDR3 protein. The table shows around 360,000 distinct CDR3 sequences, with 15% to 20% occurring only once. This clonotype was counted at least ten times. This sample was shared with a second study, whose subject was T cells in Graves' hyperthyroidism and ophthalmopathy.

The sequence was obtained from a woman younger than 30 with Graves disease. The J gene is TRBJ1-4, the V gene TRBV30; D unresolved. The sample here was peripheral blood mononuclear cells (PBMCs), taken at new diagnosis, from a patient treated with antithyroid drugs. The CDR3 protein is CAWSPSLNEKLFF. In nucleotides, the CDR3 is TGTGCCTGGAGTCCTAGCCTTAATGAAAAACTGTTTTTT.